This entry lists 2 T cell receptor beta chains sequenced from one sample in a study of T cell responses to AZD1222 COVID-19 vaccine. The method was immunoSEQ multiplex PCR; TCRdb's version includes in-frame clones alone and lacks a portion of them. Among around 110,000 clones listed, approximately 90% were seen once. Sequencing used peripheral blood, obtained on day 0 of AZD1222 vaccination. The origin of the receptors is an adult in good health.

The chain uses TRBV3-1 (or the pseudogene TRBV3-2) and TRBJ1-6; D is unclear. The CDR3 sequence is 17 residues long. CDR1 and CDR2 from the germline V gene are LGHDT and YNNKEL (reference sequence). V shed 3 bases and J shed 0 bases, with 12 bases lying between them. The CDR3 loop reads CASSHEDGSSYNSPLHF. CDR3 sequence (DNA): TGTGCCAGCAGCCATGAGGACGGTAGCTCCTATAATTCACCCCTCCACTTT.

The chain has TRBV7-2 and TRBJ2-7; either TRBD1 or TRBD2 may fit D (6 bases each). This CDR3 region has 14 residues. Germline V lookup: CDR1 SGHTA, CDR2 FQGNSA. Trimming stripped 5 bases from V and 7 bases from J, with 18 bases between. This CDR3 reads CASSKNRDSIEQYF. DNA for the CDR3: TGTGCCAGCAGCAAAAACAGGGACTCTATTGAGCAGTACTTC.